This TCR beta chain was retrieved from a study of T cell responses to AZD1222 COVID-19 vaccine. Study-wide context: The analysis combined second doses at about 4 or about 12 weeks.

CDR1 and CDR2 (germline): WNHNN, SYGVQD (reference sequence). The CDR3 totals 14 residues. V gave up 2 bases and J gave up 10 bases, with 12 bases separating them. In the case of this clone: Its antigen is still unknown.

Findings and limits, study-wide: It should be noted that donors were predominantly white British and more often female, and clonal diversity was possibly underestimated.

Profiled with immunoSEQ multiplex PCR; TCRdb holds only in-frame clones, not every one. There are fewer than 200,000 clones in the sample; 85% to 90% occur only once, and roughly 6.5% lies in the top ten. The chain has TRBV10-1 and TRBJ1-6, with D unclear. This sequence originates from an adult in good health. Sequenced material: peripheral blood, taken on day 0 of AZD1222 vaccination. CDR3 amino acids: CASSEGSWTSPLHF. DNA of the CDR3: TGCGCCAGCAGTGAGGGCAGTTGGACCTCACCCCTCCACTTT.